This TCR beta chain emerged from a study of T cell responses to AZD1222 COVID-19 vaccine. Study-level results: Recipients of two AZD1222 doses showed rising Spike-specific TCR breadth and depth.

This CDR3 contains 15 residues. The V gene's germline CDR1 is MNHEY and CDR2 SVGEGT. The J segment lost 0 bases and the V segment lost 6 bases, leaving 5 bases of the junction unmatched. The method was immunoSEQ multiplex PCR; TCRdb's version includes in-frame clones alone and lacks a portion of them. The repertoire includes 200,000 to 250,000 clones, around 94% of them detected once, and around 1.8% sits in the top ten. Notes on this clone: Its antigen is unknown.

The input for sequencing was peripheral blood, taken 28 days after the second dose of the MenACWY control vaccine. The clonotype was recovered from an adult who received the MenACWY meningococcal vaccine as a control. The chain recombines TRBV6-2 or TRBV6-3 with TRBJ2-1; 7 bases are a match to TRBD2. As DNA, the CDR3 is TGTGCCAGCAGCCCCGGGGGGAGCTCCTACAATGAGCAGTTCTTC. The encoded protein is CASSPGGSSYNEQFF.